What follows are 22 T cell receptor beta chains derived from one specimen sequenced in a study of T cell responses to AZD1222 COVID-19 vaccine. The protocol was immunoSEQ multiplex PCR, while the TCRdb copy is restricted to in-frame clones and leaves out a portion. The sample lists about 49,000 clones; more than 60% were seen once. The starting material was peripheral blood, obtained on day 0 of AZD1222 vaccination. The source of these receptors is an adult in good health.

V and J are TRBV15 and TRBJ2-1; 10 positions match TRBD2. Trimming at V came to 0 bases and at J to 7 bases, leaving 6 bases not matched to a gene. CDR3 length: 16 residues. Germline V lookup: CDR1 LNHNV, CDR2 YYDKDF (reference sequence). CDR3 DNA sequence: TGTGCCACCAGCAGAGATCGTAGCGGGGGGTCGAATGAGCAGTTCTTC. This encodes CATSRDRSGGSNEQFF.

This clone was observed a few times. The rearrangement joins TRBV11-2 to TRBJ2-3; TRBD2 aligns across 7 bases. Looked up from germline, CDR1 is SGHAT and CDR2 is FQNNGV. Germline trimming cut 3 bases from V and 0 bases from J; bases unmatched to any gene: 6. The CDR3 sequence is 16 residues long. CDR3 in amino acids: CASSLARRGSTDTQYF. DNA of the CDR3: TGTGCCAGCAGCTTGGCGCGGCGGGGGAGCACAGATACGCAGTATTTT.

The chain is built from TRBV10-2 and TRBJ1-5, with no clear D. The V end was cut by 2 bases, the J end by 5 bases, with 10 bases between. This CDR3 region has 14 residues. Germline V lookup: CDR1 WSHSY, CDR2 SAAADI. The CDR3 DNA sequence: TGCGCCAGCAGTGAGCTTGAAGCGTATCAGCCCCAGCATTTT. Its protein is CASSELEAYQPQHF.

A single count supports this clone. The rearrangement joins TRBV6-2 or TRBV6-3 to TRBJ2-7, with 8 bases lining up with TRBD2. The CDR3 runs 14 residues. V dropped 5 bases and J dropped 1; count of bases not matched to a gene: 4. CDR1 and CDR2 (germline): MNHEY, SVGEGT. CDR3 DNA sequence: TGTGCCAGCAGTCCAGCGGGAGTATCCTACGAGCAGTACTTC. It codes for CASSPAGVSYEQYF.

This CDR3 is CASTSTFLDRGQGGYTF. In nucleotides, the CDR3 is TGTGCCAGCACCTCCACTTTTTTGGACAGGGGGCAAGGGGGCTACACCTTC. The J gene is TRBJ1-2, the V gene TRBV5-6, with 11 bases lining up with TRBD1. The CDR3 length is 17 residues. Germline V gives CDR1 SGHDT, CDR2 YYEEEE. The V and J ends lost 6 bases and 8 bases, in that order; junction bases with no gene match: 18.

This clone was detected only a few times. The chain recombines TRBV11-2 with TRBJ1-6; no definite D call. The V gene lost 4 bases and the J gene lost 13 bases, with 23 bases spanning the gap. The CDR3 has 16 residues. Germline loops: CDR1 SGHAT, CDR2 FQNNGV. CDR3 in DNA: TGTGCCAGCAGCTCCCATGGGGTCAGTTCCTTTTCGCCCCTCCACTTT. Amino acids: CASSSHGVSSFSPLHF.

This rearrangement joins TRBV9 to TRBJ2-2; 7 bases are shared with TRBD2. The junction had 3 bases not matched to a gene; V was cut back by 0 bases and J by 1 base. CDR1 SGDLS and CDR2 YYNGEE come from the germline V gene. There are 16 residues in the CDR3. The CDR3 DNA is TGTGCCAGCAGCGTAGGGGCGGGAGAGAACACCGGGGAGCTGTTTTTT. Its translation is CASSVGAGENTGELFF.

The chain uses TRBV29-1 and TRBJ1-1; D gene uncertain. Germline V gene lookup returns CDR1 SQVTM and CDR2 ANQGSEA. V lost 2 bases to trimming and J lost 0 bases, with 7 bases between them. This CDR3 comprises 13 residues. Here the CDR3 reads CSVESDLNTEAFF. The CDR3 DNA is TGCAGCGTTGAATCTGACCTGAACACTGAAGCTTTCTTT.

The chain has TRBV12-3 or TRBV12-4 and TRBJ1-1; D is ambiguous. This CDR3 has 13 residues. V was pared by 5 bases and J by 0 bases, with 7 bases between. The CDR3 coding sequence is TGTGCCAGCAGTACCTTTGTGAACACTGAAGCTTTCTTT. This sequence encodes CASSTFVNTEAFF.

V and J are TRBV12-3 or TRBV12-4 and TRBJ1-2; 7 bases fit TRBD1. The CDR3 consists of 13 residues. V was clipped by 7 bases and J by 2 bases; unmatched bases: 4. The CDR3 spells CASNPGQNYGYTF. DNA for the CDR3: TGTGCCAGCAACCCGGGACAGAACTATGGCTACACCTTC.

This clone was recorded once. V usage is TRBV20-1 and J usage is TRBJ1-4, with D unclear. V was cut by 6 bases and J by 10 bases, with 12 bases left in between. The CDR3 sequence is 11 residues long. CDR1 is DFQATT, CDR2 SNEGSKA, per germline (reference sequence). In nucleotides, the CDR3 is TGCAGTGCCACGTCCCTGGGAAAACTGTTTTTT. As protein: CSATSLGKLFF.

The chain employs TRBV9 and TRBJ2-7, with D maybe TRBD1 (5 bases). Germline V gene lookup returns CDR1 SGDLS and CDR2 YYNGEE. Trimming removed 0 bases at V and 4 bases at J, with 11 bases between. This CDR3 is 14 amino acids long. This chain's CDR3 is CASSVGSQGYEQYF. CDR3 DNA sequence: TGTGCCAGCAGCGTAGGTTCCCAGGGATACGAGCAGTACTTC.

The CDR3: CASSLYGNSYNEQFF. The CDR3 DNA follows: TGTGCCAGCAGCTTATACGGGAACTCCTACAATGAGCAGTTCTTC. This chain links TRBV7-2 with TRBJ2-1; D may be TRBD2 (5 bases). Between the trimmed V and J ends, which lost 2 bases and 0 bases, there was a span of 8 bases. The CDR3 has 15 residues. The germline V gene encodes CDR1 SGHTA and CDR2 FQGNSA. Combining the CDR3 with reference TRBV7-2 and TRBJ2-1 gives the whole variable domain GAGVSQSPSNKVTEKGKDVELRCDPISGHTALYWYRQSLGQGLEFLIYFQGNSAPDKSGLPSDRFSAERTGGSVSTLTIQRTQQEDSAVYLCASSLYGNSYNEQFFGPGTRLTVL.

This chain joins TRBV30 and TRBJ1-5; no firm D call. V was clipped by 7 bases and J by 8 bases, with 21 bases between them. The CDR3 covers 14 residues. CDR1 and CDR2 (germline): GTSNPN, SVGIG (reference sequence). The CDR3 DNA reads TGTGCCTTCTCGCTCAGAGTGGTCGGGGAGCCCCAGCATTTT. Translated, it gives CAFSLRVVGEPQHF. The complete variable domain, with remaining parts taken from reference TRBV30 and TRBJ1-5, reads SQTIHQWPATLVQPVGSPLSLECTVEGTSNPNLYWYRQAAGRGLQLLFYSVGIGQISSEVPQNLSASRPQDRQFILSSKKLLLSDSGFYLCAFSLRVVGEPQHFGDGTRLSIL.

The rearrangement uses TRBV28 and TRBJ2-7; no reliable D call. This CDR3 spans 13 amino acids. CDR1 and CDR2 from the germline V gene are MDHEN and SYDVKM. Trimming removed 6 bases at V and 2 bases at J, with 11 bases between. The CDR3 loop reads CASSPSDPYEQYV. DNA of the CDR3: TGTGCCAGCAGCCCCAGCGACCCCTACGAGCAGTACGTC.

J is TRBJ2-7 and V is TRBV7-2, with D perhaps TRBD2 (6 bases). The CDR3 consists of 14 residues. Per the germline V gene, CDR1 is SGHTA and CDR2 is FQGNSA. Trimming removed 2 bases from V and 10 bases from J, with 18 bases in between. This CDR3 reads CASSLRAGLGEQYF. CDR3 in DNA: TGTGCCAGCAGCTTACGGGCGGGATTGGGGGAACAGTACTTC.

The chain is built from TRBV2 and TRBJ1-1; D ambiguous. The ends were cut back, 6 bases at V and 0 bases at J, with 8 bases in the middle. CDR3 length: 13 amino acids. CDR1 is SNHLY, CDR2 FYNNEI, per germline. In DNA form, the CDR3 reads TGTGCCAGCAGGAAAGATCTGAACACTGAAGCTTTCTTT. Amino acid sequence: CASRKDLNTEAFF.

In nucleotides, the CDR3 is TGCGCCAGCAGCCGGGGGACCACAGCAGGCGCTGAAGCTTTCTTT. It yields the protein CASSRGTTAGAEAFF. The chain combines TRBV5-1 with TRBJ1-1; maybe TRBD1 (5 bases). The CDR3 sequence is 15 residues long. With 4 bases removed from V and 6 bases from J, the gap between germline ends came to 19 bases. The germline V gene has CDR1 SGHRS and CDR2 YFSETQ. Based on the CDR3 plus reference TRBV5-1 and TRBJ1-1, the full variable domain is KAGVTQTPRYLIKTRGQQVTLSCSPISGHRSVSWYQQTPGQGLQFLFEYFSETQRNKGNFPGRFSGRQFSNSRSEMNVSTLELGDSALYLCASSRGTTAGAEAFFGQGTRLTVV.

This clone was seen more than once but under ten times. CDR3 in amino acids: CASSLTGENGYTF. The CDR3 coding sequence is TGTGCCAGCAGCTTGACAGGGGAAAATGGCTACACCTTC. This chain uses TRBV5-6 with TRBJ1-2; 7 positions match TRBD1. Trimming removed 1 base from V and 6 bases from J; junction bases left unmatched: 3. The CDR3 covers 13 residues. The V gene's germline CDR1 is SGHDT and CDR2 YYEEEE.

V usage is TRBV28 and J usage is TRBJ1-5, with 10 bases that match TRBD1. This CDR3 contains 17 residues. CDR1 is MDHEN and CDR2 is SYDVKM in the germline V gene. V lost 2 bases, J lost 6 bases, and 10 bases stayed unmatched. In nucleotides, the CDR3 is TGTGCCAGCAGTTTACCCCCCTGGACAGGGGGGACTCAGCCCCAGCATTTT. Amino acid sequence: CASSLPPWTGGTQPQHF.

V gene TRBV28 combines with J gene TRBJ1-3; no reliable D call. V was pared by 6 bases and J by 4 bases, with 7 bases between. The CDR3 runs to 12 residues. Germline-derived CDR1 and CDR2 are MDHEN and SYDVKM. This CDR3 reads CASSRLGNTIYF. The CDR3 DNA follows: TGTGCCAGCAGCCGCCTAGGAAACACCATATATTTT. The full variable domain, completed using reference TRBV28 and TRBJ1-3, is DVKVTQSSRYLVKRTGEKVFLECVQDMDHENMFWYRQDPGLGLRLIYFSYDVKMKEKGDIPEGYSVSREKKERFSLILESASTNQTSMYLCASSRLGNTIYFGEGSWLTVV.

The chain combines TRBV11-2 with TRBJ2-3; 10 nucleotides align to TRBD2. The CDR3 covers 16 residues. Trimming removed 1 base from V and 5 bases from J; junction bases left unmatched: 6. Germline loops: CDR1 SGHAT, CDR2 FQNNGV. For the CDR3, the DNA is TGTGCCAGCAGCTTAGTGAGCGGGAGGGGTGGAGATACGCAGTATTTT. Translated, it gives CASSLVSGRGGDTQYF.